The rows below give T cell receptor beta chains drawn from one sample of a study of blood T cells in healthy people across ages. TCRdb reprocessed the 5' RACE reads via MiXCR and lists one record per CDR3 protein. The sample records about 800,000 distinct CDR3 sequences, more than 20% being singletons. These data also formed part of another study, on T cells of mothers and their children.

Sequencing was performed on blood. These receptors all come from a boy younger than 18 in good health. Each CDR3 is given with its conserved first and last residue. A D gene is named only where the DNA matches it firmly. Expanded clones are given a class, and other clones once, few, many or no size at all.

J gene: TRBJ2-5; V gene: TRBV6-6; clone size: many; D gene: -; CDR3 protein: CASSRARGSSETQYF; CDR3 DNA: TGTGCCAGCAGCCGCGCCAGGGGATCATCAGAGACCCAGTACTTC
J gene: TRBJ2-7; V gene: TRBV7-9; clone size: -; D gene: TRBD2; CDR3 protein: CASSGDTGGPSYEQYF; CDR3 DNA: TGTGCCAGCAGCGGGGATACGGGAGGGCCTTCCTACGAGCAGTACTTC
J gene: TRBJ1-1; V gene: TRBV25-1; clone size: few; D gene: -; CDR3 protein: CASSDSGVEAFF; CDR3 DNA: TGTGCCAGCAGTGATAGTGGGGTTGAAGCTTTCTTT
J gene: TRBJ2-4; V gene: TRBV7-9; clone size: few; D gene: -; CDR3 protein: CASGPELAKNIQYF; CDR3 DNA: TGTGCCAGCGGACCAGAACTAGCCAAAAACATTCAGTACTTC
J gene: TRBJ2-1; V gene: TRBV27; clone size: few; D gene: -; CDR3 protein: CASAWLGYHNEQFF; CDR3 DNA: TGTGCCAGCGCGTGGTTAGGGTACCACAATGAGCAGTTCTTC
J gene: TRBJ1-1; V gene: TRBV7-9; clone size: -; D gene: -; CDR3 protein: CASSSRGGENTEAFF; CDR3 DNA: TGTGCCAGCAGCTCCCGGGGCGGAGAGAACACTGAAGCCTTCTTT
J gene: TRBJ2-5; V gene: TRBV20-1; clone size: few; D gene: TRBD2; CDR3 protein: CSARDPAGGRETQYF; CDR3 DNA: TGCAGTGCTAGAGATCCGGCGGGGGGGCGGGAGACCCAGTACTTC
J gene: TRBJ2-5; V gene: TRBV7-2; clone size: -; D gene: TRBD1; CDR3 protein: CASSLSRDRVGGQETQYF; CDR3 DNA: TGTGCCAGCAGCTTGTCCCGGGACAGGGTCGGAGGCCAAGAGACCCAGTACTTC
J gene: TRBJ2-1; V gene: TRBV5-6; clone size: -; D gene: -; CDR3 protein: CASRRRFSSNEQFF; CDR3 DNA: TGTGCCAGCCGGAGAAGGTTTTCAAGCAATGAGCAGTTCTTC
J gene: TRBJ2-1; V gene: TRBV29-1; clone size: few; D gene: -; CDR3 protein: CSASPHTRASYYNEQFF; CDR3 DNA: TGCAGCGCCAGCCCACACACGAGGGCATCCTACTACAATGAGCAGTTCTTC
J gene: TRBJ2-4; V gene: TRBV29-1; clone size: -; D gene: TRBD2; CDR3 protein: CSVAASGGAKNIQYF; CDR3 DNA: TGCAGCGTTGCGGCTAGCGGGGGGGCCAAAAACATTCAGTACTTC
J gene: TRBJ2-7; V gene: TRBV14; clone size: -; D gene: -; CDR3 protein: CASSQGSGTLYEQYF; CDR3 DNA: TGTGCCAGCAGCCAAGGATCAGGGACTTTATACGAGCAGTACTTC
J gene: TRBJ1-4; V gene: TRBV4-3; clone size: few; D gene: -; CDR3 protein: CASSQDYRTYTTYNEKLFF; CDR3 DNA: TGCGCCAGCAGCCAGGACTACCGGACGTACACGACGTATAATGAAAAACTGTTTTTT
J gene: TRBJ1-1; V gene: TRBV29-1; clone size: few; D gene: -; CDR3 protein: CSVEDPENTEAFF; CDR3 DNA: TGCAGCGTTGAAGACCCAGAGAACACTGAAGCTTTCTTT
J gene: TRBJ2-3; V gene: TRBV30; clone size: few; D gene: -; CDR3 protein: CAWSVGDTQYF; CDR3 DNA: TGTGCCTGGAGTGTAGGAGATACGCAGTACTTT
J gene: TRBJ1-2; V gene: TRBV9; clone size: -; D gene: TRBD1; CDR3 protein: CASSRTGEGYTF; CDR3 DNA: TGTGCCAGCAGCAGGACAGGGGAAGGCTACACCTTC
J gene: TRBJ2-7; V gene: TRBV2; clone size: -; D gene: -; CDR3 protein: CASSEVGRALTYEQYF; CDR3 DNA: TGTGCCAGCAGTGAAGTCGGCAGGGCCTTGACCTACGAGCAGTACTTC
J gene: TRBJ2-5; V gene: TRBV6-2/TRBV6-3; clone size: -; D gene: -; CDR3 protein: CASSYRAQETQYF; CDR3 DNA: TGTGCCAGCAGTTACAGGGCCCAAGAGACCCAGTACTTC
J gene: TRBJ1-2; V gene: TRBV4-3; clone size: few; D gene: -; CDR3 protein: CASSQDLGLVGYTF; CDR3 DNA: TGCGCCAGCAGCCAAGATTTGGGCTTGGTGGGCTACACCTTC
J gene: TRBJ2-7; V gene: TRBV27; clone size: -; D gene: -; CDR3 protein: CASSRKGAEQYF; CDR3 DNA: TGTGCCAGTAGTAGAAAGGGAGCCGAGCAGTACTTC
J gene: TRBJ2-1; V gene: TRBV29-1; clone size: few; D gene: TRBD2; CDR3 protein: CSGSGRGSYNEQFF; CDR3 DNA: TGCAGCGGGTCCGGGAGGGGGTCCTACAATGAGCAGTTCTTC
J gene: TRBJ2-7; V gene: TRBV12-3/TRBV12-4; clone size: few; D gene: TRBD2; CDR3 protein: CASSLGLARGEQYF; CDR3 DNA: TGTGCCAGCAGCCTGGGACTAGCGCGAGGCGAGCAGTACTTC
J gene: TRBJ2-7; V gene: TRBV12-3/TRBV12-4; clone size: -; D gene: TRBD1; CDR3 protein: CASGEGTGSAYEQYF; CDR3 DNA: TGTGCCAGCGGGGAAGGGACAGGGAGCGCCTACGAGCAGTACTTC
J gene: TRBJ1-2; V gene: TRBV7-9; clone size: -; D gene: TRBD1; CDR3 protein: CASSQGQTYGYTF; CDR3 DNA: TGTGCCAGCAGCCAGGGACAGACCTATGGCTACACCTTC
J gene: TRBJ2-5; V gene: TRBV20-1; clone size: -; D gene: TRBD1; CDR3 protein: CSARLAPQGAQYF; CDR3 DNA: TGCAGTGCTAGGCTAGCCCCCCAGGGGGCCCAGTACTTC
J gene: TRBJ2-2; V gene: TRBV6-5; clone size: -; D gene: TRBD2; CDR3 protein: CASSYSSGGADGTGELFF; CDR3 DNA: TGTGCCAGCAGTTACTCGAGCGGGGGGGCCGACGGCACCGGGGAGCTGTTTTTT
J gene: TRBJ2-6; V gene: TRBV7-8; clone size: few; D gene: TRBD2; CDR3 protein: CAGGGLALVANVLTF; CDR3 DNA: TGTGCCGGCGGGGGACTAGCTCTGGTGGCCAACGTCCTGACTTTC
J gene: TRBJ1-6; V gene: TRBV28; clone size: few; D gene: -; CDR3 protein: CASSSTSPLHF; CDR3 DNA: TGTGCCAGCAGTTCCACTTCACCCCTCCACTTT
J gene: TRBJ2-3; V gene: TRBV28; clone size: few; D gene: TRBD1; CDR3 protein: CASRRQGGTDTQYF; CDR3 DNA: TGTGCCAGCAGACGACAGGGGGGCACAGATACGCAGTATTTT
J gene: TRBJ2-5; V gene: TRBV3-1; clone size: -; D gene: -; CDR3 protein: CASRDNWAETQYF; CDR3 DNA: TGTGCCAGCAGGGATAATTGGGCAGAGACCCAGTACTTC
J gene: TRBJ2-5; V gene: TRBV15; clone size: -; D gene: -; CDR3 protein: CATSRDRGWETQYF; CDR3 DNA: TGTGCCACCAGCAGAGATAGAGGGTGGGAGACCCAGTACTTC
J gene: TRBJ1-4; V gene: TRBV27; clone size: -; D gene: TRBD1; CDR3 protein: CASRQGNNEKLFF; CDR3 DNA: TGTGCCAGCAGACAGGGGAACAATGAAAAACTGTTTTTT
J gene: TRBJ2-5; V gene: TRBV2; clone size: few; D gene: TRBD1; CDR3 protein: CASLDGQGGETQYF; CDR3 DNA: TGTGCCAGCCTCGACGGACAGGGCGGGGAGACCCAGTACTTC
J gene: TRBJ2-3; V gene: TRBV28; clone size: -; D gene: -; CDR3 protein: CATAVAGSTDTQYF; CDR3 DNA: TGTGCCACCGCCGTGGCGGGTAGCACAGATACGCAGTATTTT
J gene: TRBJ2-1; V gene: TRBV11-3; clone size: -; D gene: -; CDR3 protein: CASSLYTDEQVF; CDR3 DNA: TGTGCCAGCAGCTTGTATACGGATGAGCAGGTCTTC
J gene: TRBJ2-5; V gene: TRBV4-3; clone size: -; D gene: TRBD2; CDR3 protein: CASSHSSGSGQETQYF; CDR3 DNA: TGCGCCAGCAGCCATTCTAGCGGGAGTGGCCAAGAGACCCAGTACTTC
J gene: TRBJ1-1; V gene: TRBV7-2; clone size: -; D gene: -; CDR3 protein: CASNLAVNTEAFF; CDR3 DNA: TGTGCCAGCAACTTAGCGGTCAACACTGAAGCTTTCTTT
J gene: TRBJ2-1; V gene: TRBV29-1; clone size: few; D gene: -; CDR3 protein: CSVEAGYNEQFF; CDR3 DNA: TGCAGCGTTGAAGCCGGTTACAATGAGCAGTTCTTC
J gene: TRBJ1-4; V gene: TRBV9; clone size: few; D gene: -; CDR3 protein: CASSAGQTTNEKLFF; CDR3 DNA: TGTGCCAGCAGTGCCGGACAAACAACTAATGAAAAACTGTTTTTT
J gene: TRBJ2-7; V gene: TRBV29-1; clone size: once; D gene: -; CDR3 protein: CSAQKGYEQYF; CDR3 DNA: TGCAGCGCCCAAAAGGGCTACGAGCAGTACTTC
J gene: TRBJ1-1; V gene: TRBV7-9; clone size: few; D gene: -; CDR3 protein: CASTSGGREAFF; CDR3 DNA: TGTGCCAGCACATCGGGGGGCAGAGAAGCTTTCTTT
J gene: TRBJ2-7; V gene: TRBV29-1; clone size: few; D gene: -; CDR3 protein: CSGPPGEGEQYF; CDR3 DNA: TGCAGCGGCCCGCCAGGGGAGGGTGAGCAGTACTTC
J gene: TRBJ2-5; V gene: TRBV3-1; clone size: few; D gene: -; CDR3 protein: CASWGTGLQETQYF; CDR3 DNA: TGTGCCAGCTGGGGGACCGGCCTCCAAGAGACCCAGTACTTC
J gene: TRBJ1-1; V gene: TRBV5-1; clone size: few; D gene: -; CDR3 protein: CASSLGEGPTEAFF; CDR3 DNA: TGCGCCAGCAGTTTGGGCGAAGGTCCCACTGAAGCTTTCTTT
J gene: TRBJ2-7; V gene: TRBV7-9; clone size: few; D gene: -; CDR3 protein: CASRPPGLNYEQYF; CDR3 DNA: TGTGCCAGCAGGCCTCCGGGACTCAACTACGAGCAGTACTTC
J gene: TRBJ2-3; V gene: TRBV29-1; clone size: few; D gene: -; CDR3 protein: CSVRASTDTQYF; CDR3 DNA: TGCAGCGTCCGTGCTAGCACAGATACGCAGTATTTT
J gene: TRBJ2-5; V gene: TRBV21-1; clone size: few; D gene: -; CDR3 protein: CASPEPTGGQETQYF; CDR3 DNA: TGTGCCAGCCCCGAACCTACAGGGGGCCAAGAGACCCAGTACTTC
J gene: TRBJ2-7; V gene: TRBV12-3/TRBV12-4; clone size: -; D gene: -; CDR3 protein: CASRDTTYEQYF; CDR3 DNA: TGTGCCAGCAGAGACACAACCTACGAGCAGTACTTC
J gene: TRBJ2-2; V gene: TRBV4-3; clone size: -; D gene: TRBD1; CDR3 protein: CASRKGQHSSSSTGELFF; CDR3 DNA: TGCGCCAGCCGAAAGGGACAGCACTCATCCTCGAGCACCGGGGAGCTGTTTTTT
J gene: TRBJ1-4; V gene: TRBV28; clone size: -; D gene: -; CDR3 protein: CASSLNGGTNEKLFF; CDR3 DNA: TGTGCCAGCAGTTTGAATGGGGGTACTAATGAAAAACTGTTTTTT
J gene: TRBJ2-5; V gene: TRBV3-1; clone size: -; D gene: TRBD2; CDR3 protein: CASSQVGAGGGLQETQYF; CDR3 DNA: TGTGCCAGCAGCCAAGTGGGGGCAGGCGGGGGGCTCCAAGAGACCCAGTACTTC
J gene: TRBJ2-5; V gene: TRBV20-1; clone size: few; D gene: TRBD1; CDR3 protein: CSARTGQGWLEETQYF; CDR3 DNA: TGCAGTGCTAGAACGGGACAGGGATGGCTCGAAGAGACCCAGTACTTC
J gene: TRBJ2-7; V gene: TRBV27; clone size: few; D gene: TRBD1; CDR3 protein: CASSYYRDSFYEQYF; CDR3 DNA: TGTGCCAGCAGTTACTACCGGGACAGCTTCTACGAGCAGTACTTC
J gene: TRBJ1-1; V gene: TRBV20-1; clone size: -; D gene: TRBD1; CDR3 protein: CSAARQGADTEAFF; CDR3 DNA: TGCAGTGCTGCCCGACAGGGGGCGGACACTGAAGCTTTCTTT
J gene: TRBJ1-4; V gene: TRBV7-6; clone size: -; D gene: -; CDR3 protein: CASSLGQRKGPNEKLFF; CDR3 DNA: TGTGCCAGCAGCTTGGGGCAGCGCAAGGGACCCAATGAAAAACTGTTTTTT